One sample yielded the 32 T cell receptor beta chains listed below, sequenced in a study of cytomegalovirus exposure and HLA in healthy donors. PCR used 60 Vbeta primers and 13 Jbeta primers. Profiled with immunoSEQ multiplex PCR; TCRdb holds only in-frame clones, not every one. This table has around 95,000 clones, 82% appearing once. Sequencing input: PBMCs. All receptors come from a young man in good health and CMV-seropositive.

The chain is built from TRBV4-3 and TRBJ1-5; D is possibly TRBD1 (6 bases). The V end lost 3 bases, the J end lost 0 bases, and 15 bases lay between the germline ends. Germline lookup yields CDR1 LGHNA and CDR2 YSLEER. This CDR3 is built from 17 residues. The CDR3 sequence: CASSQDRTTYSNQPQHF. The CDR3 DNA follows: TGCGCCAGCAGCCAGGACAGAACAACCTATAGCAATCAGCCCCAGCATTTT.

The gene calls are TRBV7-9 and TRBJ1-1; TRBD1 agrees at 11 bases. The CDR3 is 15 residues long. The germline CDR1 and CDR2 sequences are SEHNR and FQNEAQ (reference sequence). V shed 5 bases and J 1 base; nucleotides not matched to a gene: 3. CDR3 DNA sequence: TGTGCCAGCAGCCCCGGGACAGGGGGGAACACTGAAGCTTTCTTT. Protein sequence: CASSPGTGGNTEAFF. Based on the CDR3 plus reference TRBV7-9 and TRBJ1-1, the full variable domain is DTGVSQNPRHKITKRGQNVTFRCDPISEHNRLYWYRQTLGQGPEFLTYFQNEAQLEKSRLLSDRFSAERPKGSFSTLEIQRTEQGDSAMYLCASSPGTGGNTEAFFGQGTRLTVV.

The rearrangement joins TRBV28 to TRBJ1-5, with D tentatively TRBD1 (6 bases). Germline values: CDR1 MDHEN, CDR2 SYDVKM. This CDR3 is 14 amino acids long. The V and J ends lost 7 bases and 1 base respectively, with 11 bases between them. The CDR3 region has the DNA TGTGCCAGCACGGGGCAGGGGAGCAATCAGCCCCAGCATTTT. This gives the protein CASTGQGSNQPQHF.

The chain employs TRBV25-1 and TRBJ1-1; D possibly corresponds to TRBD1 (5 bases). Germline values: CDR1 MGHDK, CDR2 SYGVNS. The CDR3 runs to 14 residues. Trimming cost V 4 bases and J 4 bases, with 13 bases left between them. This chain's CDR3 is CASSGAGYATEAFF. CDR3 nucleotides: TGTGCCAGCAGTGGAGCAGGGTATGCCACTGAAGCTTTCTTT.

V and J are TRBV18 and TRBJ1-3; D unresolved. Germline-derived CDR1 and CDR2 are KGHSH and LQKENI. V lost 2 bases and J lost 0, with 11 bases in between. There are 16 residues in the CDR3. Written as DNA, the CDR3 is TGTGCCAGCTCACCAGCCACGACATTCTCTGGAAACACCATATATTTT. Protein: CASSPATTFSGNTIYF.

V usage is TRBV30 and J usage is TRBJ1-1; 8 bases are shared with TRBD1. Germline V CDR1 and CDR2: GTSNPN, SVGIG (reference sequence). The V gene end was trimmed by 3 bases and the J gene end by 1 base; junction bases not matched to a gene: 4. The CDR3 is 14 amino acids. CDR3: CAWREGTGNTEAFF. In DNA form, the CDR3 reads TGTGCCTGGAGGGAGGGGACAGGGAACACTGAAGCTTTCTTT.

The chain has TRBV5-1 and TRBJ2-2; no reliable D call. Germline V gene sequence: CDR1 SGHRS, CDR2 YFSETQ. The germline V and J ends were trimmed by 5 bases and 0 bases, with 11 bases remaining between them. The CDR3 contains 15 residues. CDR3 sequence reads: CASSITTPNTGELFF. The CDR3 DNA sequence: TGCGCCAGCAGTATAACGACTCCGAACACCGGGGAGCTGTTTTTT.

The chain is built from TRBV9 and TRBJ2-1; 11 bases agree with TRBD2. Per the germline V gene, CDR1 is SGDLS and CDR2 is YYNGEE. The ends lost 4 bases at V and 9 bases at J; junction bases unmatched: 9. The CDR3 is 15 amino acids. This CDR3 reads CASSYGTSGPSEQFF. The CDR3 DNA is TGTGCCAGCAGCTACGGGACTAGCGGTCCGAGTGAGCAGTTCTTC.

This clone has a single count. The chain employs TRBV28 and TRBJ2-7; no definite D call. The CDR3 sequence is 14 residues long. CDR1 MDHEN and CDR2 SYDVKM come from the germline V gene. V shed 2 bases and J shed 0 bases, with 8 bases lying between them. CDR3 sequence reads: CASSLPGSSYEQYF. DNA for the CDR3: TGTGCCAGCAGTTTACCAGGCAGCTCCTACGAGCAGTACTTC.

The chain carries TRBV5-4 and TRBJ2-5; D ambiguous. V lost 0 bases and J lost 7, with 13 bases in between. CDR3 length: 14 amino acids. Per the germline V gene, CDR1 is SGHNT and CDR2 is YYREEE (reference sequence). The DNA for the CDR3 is TGTGCCAGCAGCTTGGACGAGGCTCTGGGGACCCAGTACTTC. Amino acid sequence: CASSLDEALGTQYF. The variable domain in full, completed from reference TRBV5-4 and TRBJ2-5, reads ETGVTQSPTHLIKTRGQQVTLRCSSQSGHNTVSWYQQALGQGPQFIFQYYREEENGRGNFPPRFSGLQFPNYSSELNVNALELDDSALYLCASSLDEALGTQYFGPGTRLLVL.

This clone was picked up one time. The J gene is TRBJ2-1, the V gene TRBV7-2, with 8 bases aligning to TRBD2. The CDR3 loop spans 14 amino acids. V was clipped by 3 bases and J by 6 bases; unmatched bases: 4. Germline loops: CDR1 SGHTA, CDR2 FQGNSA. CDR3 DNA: TGTGCCAGCAGCTTTCGGGGGGGGGTCAATGAGCAGTTCTTC. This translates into CASSFRGGVNEQFF.

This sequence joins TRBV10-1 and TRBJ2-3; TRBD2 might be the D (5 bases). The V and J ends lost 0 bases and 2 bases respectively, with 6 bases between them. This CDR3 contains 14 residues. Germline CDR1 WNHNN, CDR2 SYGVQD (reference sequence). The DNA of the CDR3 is TGCGCCAGCAGTGAGTCCGGGAACACAGATACGCAGTATTTT. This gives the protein CASSESGNTDTQYF.

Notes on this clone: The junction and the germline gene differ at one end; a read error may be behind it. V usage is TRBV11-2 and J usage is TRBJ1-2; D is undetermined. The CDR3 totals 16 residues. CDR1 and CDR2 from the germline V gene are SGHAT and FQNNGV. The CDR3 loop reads CASSFLRGATNYGYTF. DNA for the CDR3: TGTGCCAGCAGCTTCCTTCGAGGTGCGACTAATTATGGCTACACCTTC.

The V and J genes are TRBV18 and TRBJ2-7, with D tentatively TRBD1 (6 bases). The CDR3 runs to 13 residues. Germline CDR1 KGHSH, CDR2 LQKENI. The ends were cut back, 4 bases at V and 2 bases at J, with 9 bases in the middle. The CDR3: CASSQGVPYEQYF. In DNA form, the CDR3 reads TGTGCCAGCTCACAGGGGGTACCCTACGAGCAGTACTTC. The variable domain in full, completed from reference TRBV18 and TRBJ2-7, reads NAGVMQNPRHLVRRRGQEARLRCSPMKGHSHVYWYRQLPEEGLKFMVYLQKENIIDESGMPKERFSAEFPKEGPSILRIQQVVRGDSAAYFCASSQGVPYEQYFGPGTRLTVT.

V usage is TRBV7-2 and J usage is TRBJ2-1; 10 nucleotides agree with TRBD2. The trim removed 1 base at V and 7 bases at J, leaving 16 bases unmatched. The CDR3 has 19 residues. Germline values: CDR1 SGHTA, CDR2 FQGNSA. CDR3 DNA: TGTGCCAGCAGCTTAGTGGGGGCCGGGCTAGCGGGAGTGGGAAATGAGCAGTTCTTC. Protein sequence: CASSLVGAGLAGVGNEQFF.

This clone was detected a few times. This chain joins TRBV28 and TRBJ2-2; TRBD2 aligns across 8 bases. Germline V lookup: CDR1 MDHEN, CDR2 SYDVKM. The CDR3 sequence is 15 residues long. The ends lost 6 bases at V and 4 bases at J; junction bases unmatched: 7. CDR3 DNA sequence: TGTGCCAGCAGCTCCAGCGGGAGAGGCACCGGGGAGCTGTTTTTT. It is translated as CASSSSGRGTGELFF.

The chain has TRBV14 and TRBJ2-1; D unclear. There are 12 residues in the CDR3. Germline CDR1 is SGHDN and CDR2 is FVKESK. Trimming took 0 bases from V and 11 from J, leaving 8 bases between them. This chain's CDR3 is CASSQETGKQFF. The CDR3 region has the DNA TGTGCCAGCAGCCAAGAGACGGGTAAGCAGTTCTTC.

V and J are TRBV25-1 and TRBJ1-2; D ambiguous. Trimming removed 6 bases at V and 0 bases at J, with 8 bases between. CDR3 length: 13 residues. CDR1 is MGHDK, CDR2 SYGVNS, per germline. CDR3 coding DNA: TGTGCCAGCAGGGAGGAAGCTAACTATGGCTACACCTTC. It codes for CASREEANYGYTF.

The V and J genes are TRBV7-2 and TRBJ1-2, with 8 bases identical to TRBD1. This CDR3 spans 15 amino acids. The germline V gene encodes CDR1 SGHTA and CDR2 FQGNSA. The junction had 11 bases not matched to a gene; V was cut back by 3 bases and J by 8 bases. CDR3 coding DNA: TGTGCCAGCAGCTTTCCTAACCGGGACAGGCGGGGCTACACCTTC. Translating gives CASSFPNRDRRGYTF.

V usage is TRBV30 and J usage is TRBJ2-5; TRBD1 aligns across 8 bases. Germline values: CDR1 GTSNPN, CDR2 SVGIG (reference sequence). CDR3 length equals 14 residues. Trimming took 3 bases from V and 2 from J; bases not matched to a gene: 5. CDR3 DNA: TGTGCCTGGAGCGGGACAGGTTTTCAAGAGACCCAGTACTTC. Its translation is CAWSGTGFQETQYF. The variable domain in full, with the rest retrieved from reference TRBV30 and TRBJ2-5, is SQTIHQWPATLVQPVGSPLSLECTVEGTSNPNLYWYRQAAGRGLQLLFYSVGIGQISSEVPQNLSASRPQDRQFILSSKKLLLSDSGFYLCAWSGTGFQETQYFGPGTRLLVL.

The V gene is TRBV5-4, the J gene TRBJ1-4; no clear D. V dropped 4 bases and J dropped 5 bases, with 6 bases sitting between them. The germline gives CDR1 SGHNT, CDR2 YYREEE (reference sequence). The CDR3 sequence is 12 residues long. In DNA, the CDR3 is TGTGCCAGCAGCGGGAGGAATGAAAAACTGTTTTTT. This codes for CASSGRNEKLFF.

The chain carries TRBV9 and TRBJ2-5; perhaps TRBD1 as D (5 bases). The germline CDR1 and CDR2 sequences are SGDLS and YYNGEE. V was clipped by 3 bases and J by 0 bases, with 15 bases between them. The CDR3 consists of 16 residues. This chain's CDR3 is CASSAHQGGNQETQYF. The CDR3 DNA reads TGTGCCAGCAGCGCCCATCAGGGCGGCAACCAAGAGACCCAGTACTTC.

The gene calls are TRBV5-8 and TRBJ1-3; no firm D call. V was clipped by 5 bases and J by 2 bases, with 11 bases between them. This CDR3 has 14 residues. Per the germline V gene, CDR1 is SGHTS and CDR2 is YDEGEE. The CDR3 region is CASSSRGTGNTIYF. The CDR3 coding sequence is TGTGCCAGCAGTTCCCGGGGAACTGGAAACACCATATATTTT.

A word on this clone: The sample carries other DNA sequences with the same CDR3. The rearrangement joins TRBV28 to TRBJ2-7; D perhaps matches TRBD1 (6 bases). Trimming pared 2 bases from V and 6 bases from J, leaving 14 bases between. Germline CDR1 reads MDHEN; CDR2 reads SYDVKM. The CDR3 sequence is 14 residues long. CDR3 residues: CASSLGQGSGEQYF. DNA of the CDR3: TGTGCCAGCAGTTTAGGGCAGGGGAGCGGCGAGCAGTACTTC.

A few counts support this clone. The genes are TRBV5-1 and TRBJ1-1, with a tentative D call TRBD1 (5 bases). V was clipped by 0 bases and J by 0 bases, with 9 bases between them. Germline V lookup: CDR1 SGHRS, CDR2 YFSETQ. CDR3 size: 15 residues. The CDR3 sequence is CASSLDGRVNTEAFF. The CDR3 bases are TGCGCCAGCAGCTTGGATGGCAGGGTGAACACTGAAGCTTTCTTT.

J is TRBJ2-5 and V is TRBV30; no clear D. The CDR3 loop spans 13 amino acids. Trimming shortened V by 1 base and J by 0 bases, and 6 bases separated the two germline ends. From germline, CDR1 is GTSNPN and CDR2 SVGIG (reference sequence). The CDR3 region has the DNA TGTGCCTGGAGTGACAGTTACCAAGAGACCCAGTACTTC. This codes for CAWSDSYQETQYF.

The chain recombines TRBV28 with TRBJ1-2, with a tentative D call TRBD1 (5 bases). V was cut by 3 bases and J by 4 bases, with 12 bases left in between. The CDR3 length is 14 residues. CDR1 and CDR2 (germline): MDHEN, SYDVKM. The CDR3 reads CASSLGQLVYGYTF. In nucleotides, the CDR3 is TGTGCCAGCAGTTTGGGGCAGTTGGTCTATGGCTACACCTTC.

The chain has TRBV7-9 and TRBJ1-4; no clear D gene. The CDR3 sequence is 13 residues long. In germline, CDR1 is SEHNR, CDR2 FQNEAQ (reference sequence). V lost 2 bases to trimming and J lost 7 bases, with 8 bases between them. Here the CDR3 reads CASSLYEGEKLFF. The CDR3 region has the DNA TGTGCCAGCAGCTTATACGAGGGTGAAAAACTGTTTTTT.

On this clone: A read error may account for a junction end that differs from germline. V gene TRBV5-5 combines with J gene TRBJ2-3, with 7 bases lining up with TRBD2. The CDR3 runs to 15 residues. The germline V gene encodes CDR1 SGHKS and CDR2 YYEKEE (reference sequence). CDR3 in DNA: TGTGCCAGCAGCTTTCCTAGCGGAGGCACAGGTACGCAGTATTTT. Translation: CASSFPSGGTGTQYF.

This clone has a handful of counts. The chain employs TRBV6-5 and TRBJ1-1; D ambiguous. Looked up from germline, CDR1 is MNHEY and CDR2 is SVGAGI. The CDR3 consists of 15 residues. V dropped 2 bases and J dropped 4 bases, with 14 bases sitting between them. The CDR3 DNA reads TGTGCCAGCAGTTACACTCCTGCCGGGATCACTGAAGCTTTCTTT. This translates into CASSYTPAGITEAFF.

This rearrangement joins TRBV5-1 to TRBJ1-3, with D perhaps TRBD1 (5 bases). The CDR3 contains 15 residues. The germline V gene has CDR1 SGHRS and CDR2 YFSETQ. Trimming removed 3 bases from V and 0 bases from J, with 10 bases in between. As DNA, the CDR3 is TGCGCCAGCAGCTCGGGGGACCTCTCTGGAAACACCATATATTTT. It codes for CASSSGDLSGNTIYF.

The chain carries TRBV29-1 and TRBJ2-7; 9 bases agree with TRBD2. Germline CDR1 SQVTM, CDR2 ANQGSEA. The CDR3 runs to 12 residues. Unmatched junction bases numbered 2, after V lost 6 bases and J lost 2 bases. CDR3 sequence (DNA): TGCAGCGTGCGGGAGGGACCCTACGAGCAGTACTTC. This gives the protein CSVREGPYEQYF.